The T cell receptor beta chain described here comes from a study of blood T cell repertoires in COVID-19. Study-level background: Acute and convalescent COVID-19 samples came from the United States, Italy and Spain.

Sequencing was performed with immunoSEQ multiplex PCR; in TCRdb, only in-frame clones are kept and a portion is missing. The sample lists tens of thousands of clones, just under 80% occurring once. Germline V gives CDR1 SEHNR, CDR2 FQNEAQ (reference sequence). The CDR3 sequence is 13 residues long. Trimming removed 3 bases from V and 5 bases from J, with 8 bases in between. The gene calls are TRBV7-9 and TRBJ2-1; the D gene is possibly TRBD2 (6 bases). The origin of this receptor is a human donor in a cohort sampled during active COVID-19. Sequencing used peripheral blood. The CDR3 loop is CASSFSGDNEQFF. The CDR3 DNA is TGTGCCAGCAGCTTCTCGGGGGACAATGAGCAGTTCTTC.